The rows below give T cell receptor beta chains drawn from one sample of a study of shared clonotypes between healthy human individuals. TCRdb keeps only in-frame clones here, not all; method: immunoSEQ multiplex PCR. The sample includes around 2.5 million clones, over 85% seen only once; the top ten take about 0.34%. The source material was naive CD4+ T cells from PBMCs. These receptors originate from a man between 18 and 29 years old in good health. Some clones in this sample may be carry-over from other donors' samples. Each CDR3 is given without its conserved first and last residue. D genes are given only for firm matches.

D gene	V gene	J gene	CDR3 protein
NA	TRBV11-2	TRBJ2-1	ASSLGGTAYNEQF
TRBD2	TRBV5-4	TRBJ2-1	ASSRNGDRLAAYNEQF
NA	TRBV19	TRBJ2-4	ASSHTGTAKNIQY
NA	TRBV14	TRBJ2-1	ASSLPGASYNEQF
NA	TRBV6-6	TRBJ1-5	ASSYVGVKGNQPQH
TRBD1	TRBV29-1	TRBJ2-1	SAPGTGTYNEQF
NA	TRBV29-1	TRBJ2-5	SAGYGQETQY
NA	TRBV27	TRBJ1-1	ASSFGAGVNTEAF
NA	TRBV5-1	TRBJ2-7	ASSLVSGKPYEQY
TRBD2	TRBV2	TRBJ2-2	ARGTSGRALDTGELF
TRBD2	TRBV5-1	TRBJ2-2	ASRWREGNTGELF
NA	TRBV9	TRBJ1-1	ASSVSGGTEAF
NA	TRBV28	TRBJ2-1	ASSLGPPVVYEQF
TRBD2	TRBV29-1	TRBJ2-3	SARTSGMDTQY
NA	TRBV7-9	TRBJ2-2	ASTQGGYSNTGELF
NA	TRBV25-1	TRBJ1-6	ASSDHLQLLH
TRBD2	TRBV28	TRBJ2-1	ASSLGTSGSYNEQF
TRBD1	TRBV28	TRBJ1-2	ASSSTGVVGYT
TRBD1	TRBV28	TRBJ1-2	ASSRGQNLYGYT
NA	TRBV5-1	TRBJ1-4	ASSLAGLNEKLF
TRBD1	TRBV18	TRBJ2-1	ASSPTGQGANEQF
NA	TRBV7-9	TRBJ2-7	ASSLRTVAYEQY
NA	TRBV27	TRBJ2-7	ASSSDHRGTYEQY
TRBD1	TRBV7-2	TRBJ2-5	ASSLARTGGPTQY
TRBD2	TRBV7-2	TRBJ2-3	ASSFVRTSGSDTQY
TRBD2	TRBV7-3	TRBJ2-2	ASRSRAGNHGELF
TRBD1	TRBV5-4	TRBJ1-6	ASSLAAGGAGSPLH
TRBD1	TRBV5-4	TRBJ1-1	ASSPTGAPRGNTEAF
TRBD2	TRBV9	TRBJ2-7	ASSLGLAGVSEQY
NA	TRBV10-2	TRBJ1-5	ASSESRGGNQPQH
NA	TRBV6-1	TRBJ2-3	ASREDRRSTDTQY
NA	TRBV27	TRBJ2-6	ASSLTGANVLT
NA	TRBV28	TRBJ2-5	GSGRETQY
NA	TRBV28	TRBJ2-5	ASRQQSETQY
NA	TRBV5-5	TRBJ2-7	ASSLESRGPYEQY
TRBD1	TRBV7-6	TRBJ1-4	ASSLVLGQGIEKLF
NA	TRBV18	TRBJ2-1	ASSSTIGNEQF
NA	TRBV5-1	TRBJ1-3	ASSPSGGRGNTIY
NA	TRBV6-1	TRBJ1-4	ASSEGGRGGKLF
NA	TRBV5-1	TRBJ1-4	ASSLQSNEKLF
NA	TRBV11-2	TRBJ1-1	ASSLVRGTEAF
TRBD2	TRBV7-9	TRBJ2-1	ASSQGLAGNEQF